A single sample gave rise to the 15 T cell receptor beta chains below, sequenced in a study of beta chain features in type 1 diabetes. Study results and limitations: Type 1 diabetes patients had moderately but significantly shorter TCRB CDR3s in all four CD4+ subsets.

As every portion of the isolated RNA was reverse transcribed, the sequencing read expressed TCRB transcripts. Generated by immunoSEQ multiplex PCR, the TCRdb table keeps only in-frame clones and is missing some. The repertoire holds over 650,000 clones, more than 13% seen once, with roughly 0.04% in the top ten. These TCRs' antigens remain unknown. The sequencing input was naive CD4+ T cells from blood. These receptors were obtained from a man between 18 and 29 years old with type 1 diabetes.

This chain joins TRBV7-9 and TRBJ1-2, with TRBD1 matching 8 bases. J was trimmed by 8 bases and V by 3 bases; bases with no gene match: 5. Germline assignment: CDR1 SEHNR and CDR2 FQNEAQ (reference sequence). CDR3 length: 13 amino acids. The CDR3 DNA is TGTGCCAGCAGCTTCAGACAGGGGAACGGCTACACCTTC. It encodes CASSFRQGNGYTF.

This clone occurred a few times. The chain uses TRBV7-8 and TRBJ1-4; D not resolved. The CDR3 totals 15 residues. V was shortened by 1 base and J by 4 bases, with 10 bases between the two germline ends. Germline V CDR1 and CDR2: SGHVS, FQNEAQ. The CDR3 DNA reads TGTGCCAGCAGCTTAGGCCGGGTCAATAATGAAAAACTGTTTTTT. This codes for CASSLGRVNNEKLFF.

This clone was counted a few times. V is TRBV7-9 and J is TRBJ2-7, with D possibly TRBD1 on 7 matching bases. V lost 3 bases, J lost 9 bases, and 24 bases lay in between. CDR1 and CDR2 from the germline V gene are SEHNR and FQNEAQ (reference sequence). This CDR3 has 16 residues. The CDR3 reads CASSFREQGVLVRQYF. In DNA form, the CDR3 reads TGTGCCAGCAGCTTCCGGGAGCAGGGGGTGCTAGTGCGGCAGTACTTC. Full variable domain (missing parts from reference TRBV7-9 and TRBJ2-7): DTGVSQNPRHKITKRGQNVTFRCDPISEHNRLYWYRQTLGQGPEFLTYFQNEAQLEKSRLLSDRFSAERPKGSFSTLEIQRTEQGDSAMYLCASSFREQGVLVRQYFGPGTRLTVT.

This clone appeared a few times. The genes are TRBV6-6 and TRBJ2-1; no reliable D call. The CDR3 contains 12 residues. Germline loops: CDR1 MNHNY, CDR2 SVGAGI (reference sequence). Trimming took 5 bases from V and 9 from J, leaving 11 bases between them. In nucleotides, the CDR3 is TGTGCCAGCAGTAACGGGTCGGGTGAGCAGTTCTTC. The encoded protein is CASSNGSGEQFF.

This clone was counted between two and nine times. Here the CDR3 DNA reads TGTGCCAGCAGGGAGGGAGGGCCTGACACCGGGGAGCTGTTTTTT. Translation gives CASREGGPDTGELFF. J is TRBJ2-2 and V is TRBV5-4, with TRBD2 matching over 7 bases. The CDR3 extends over 15 amino acids. Looked up from germline, CDR1 is SGHNT and CDR2 is YYREEE (reference sequence). V trimming: 5 bases; J trimming: 3 bases; junction bases outside the gene matches: 7.

This chain uses TRBV6-4 with TRBJ2-3; the match to TRBD2 covers 8 bases. Trimming took 6 bases from V and 5 from J; bases not matched to a gene: 7. The CDR3 runs to 14 residues. Germline V gene lookup returns CDR1 MRHNA and CDR2 SNTAGT. The CDR3 DNA sequence: TGTGCCAGCAGCCGGGGGGGGGCGGAAGATACGCAGTATTTT. As protein: CASSRGGAEDTQYF.

This clone appeared a few times. The chain employs TRBV28 and TRBJ2-6; D ambiguous. Germline-derived CDR1 and CDR2 are MDHEN and SYDVKM. The CDR3 spans 14 residues. V dropped 4 bases and J dropped 4 bases, with 8 bases sitting between them. In DNA form, the CDR3 reads TGTGCCAGCAGTTCGGGCTTGGGGGCCAACGTCCTGACTTTC. This codes for CASSSGLGANVLTF.

V is TRBV29-1 and J is TRBJ2-7; possibly TRBD1 for D (5 bases). The germline gives CDR1 SQVTM, CDR2 ANQGSEA. V was pared by 6 bases and J by 3 bases, with 18 bases between. The CDR3 loop spans 14 amino acids. CDR3 region: CSVRFGATHYEQYF. For the CDR3, the DNA is TGCAGCGTGAGGTTTGGGGCAACACACTACGAGCAGTACTTC.

This clone was counted a few times. This rearrangement joins TRBV30 to TRBJ1-3, with D unclear. V shed 8 bases and J shed 0 bases, with 14 bases lying between them. This CDR3 has 14 amino acids. Germline CDR1 GTSNPN, CDR2 SVGIG (reference sequence). The CDR3 region is CAEQTLSSGNTIYF. In nucleotides, the CDR3 is TGTGCCGAACAGACCTTGAGCTCTGGAAACACCATATATTTT. The whole variable domain, remainder taken from reference TRBV30 and TRBJ1-3, is SQTIHQWPATLVQPVGSPLSLECTVEGTSNPNLYWYRQAAGRGLQLLFYSVGIGQISSEVPQNLSASRPQDRQFILSSKKLLLSDSGFYLCAEQTLSSGNTIYFGEGSWLTVV.

This clone turned up a few times. CDR3 protein: CSVLARGQADTQYF. The CDR3 nucleotides are TGCAGCGTCCTGGCCCGGGGACAGGCAGATACGCAGTATTTT. V and J are TRBV29-1 and TRBJ2-3; 8 bases are a match to TRBD1. From germline, CDR1 is SQVTM and CDR2 ANQGSEA. This CDR3 contains 14 residues. V lost 6 bases to trimming and J lost 4 bases; unmatched junction nucleotides: 9.

V is TRBV7-9 and J is TRBJ1-2; no clear D. The CDR3 has 13 amino acids. The V and J ends lost 5 bases and 5 bases respectively, with 12 bases between them. Germline V gene data show CDR1 as SEHNR and CDR2 as FQNEAQ (reference sequence). CDR3 sequence reads: CASSLEGGYGYTF. CDR3 coding DNA: TGTGCCAGCAGCCTGGAAGGAGGGTATGGCTACACCTTC.

This clone turned up a few times. V is TRBV19 and J is TRBJ1-1; D remains unclear. The CDR3 runs 13 residues. Trimming pared 3 bases from V and 0 bases from J, leaving 5 bases between. Germline CDR1 and CDR2: LNHDA and SQIVND (reference sequence). CDR3 bases: TGTGCCAGTAGTATCAAGGTGAACACTGAAGCTTTCTTT. Its protein product is CASSIKVNTEAFF.

V usage is TRBV30 and J usage is TRBJ2-5; 11 positions match TRBD2. J gave up 14 bases and V 3 bases, and 17 bases lay outside the gene matches. CDR1 and CDR2 (germline): GTSNPN, SVGIG (reference sequence). This CDR3 spans 15 amino acids. CDR3 bases: TGTGCCTGGAGGGCGGCGTATACTAGCGGGAGAATACAATACTTC. It encodes CAWRAAYTSGRIQYF.

On this clone itself: Other DNA sequences in the sample encode the same CDR3. The chain employs TRBV5-1 and TRBJ2-3; TRBD2 might be the D (6 bases). This CDR3 spans 14 amino acids. Deletions cut 0 bases from V and 5 bases from J, with 10 bases between. Germline loops: CDR1 SGHRS, CDR2 YFSETQ. CDR3 nucleotides: TGCGCCAGCAGCTTGGGACCCGGGGGAGATACGCAGTATTTT. Translating it yields CASSLGPGGDTQYF.

This clone has just a few counts. The V call is TRBV4-2, the J call TRBJ2-7; 13 bases line up with TRBD2. Germline V gene sequence: CDR1 LGHNA, CDR2 YNFKEQ. Trimming took 6 bases from V and 2 from J; bases not matched to a gene: 7. The CDR3 runs 16 residues. CDR3 sequence reads: CASSKGLAGPAYEQYF. The CDR3 DNA sequence: TGTGCCAGCAGTAAGGGACTAGCGGGGCCCGCCTACGAGCAGTACTTC.